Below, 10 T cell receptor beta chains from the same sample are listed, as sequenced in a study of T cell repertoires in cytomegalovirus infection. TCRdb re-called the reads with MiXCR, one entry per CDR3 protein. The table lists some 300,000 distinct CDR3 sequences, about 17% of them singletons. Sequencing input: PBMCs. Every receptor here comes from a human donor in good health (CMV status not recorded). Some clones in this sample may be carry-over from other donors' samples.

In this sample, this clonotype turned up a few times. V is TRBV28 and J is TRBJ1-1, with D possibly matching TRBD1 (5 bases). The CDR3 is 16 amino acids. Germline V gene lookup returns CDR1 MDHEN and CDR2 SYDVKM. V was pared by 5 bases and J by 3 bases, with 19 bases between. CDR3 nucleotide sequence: TGTGCCAGCAGTACCATTTTTGGGGGAAGGGACACTGAAGCTTTCTTT. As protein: CASSTIFGGRDTEAFF.

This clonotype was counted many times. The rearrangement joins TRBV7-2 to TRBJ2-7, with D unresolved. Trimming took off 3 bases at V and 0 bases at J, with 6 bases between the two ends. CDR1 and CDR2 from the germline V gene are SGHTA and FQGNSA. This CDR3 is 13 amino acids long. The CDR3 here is CASSFPSSYEQYF. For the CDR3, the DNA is TGTGCCAGCAGCTTCCCGAGCTCCTACGAGCAGTACTTC.

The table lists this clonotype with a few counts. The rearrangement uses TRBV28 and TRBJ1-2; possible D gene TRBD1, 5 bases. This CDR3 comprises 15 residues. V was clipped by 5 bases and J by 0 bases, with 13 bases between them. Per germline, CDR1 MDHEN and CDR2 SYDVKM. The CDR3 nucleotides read TGTGCCAGCAGTCTTTTAGGGGTAGCTAACTATGGCTACACCTTC. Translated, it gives CASSLLGVANYGYTF.

The CDR3 region is CASSYNSGANEQFF. DNA of the CDR3: TGTGCCAGCAGTTATAATAGCGGGGCCAATGAGCAGTTCTTC. V is TRBV12-3 or TRBV12-4 and J is TRBJ2-1; 8 bases align to TRBD2. V shed 4 bases and J 6 bases; nucleotides not matched to a gene: 5. The CDR3 has 14 amino acids.

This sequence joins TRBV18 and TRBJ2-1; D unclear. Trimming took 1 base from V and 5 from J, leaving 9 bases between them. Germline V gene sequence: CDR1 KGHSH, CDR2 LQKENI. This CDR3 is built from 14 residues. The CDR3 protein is CASSPRGSHNEQFF. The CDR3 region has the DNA TGTGCCAGCTCACCACGGGGTTCGCACAATGAGCAGTTCTTC.

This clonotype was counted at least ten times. In DNA, the CDR3 is TGTGCCAGCAGCTTAGGAGGTATCAACGAGCAGTACTTC. Translated: CASSLGGINEQYF. The V gene is TRBV7-8, the J gene TRBJ2-7, with D uncertain. Per germline, CDR1 SGHVS and CDR2 FQNEAQ. V lost 1 base, J lost 5 bases, and 9 bases lay in between. The CDR3 extends over 13 amino acids.

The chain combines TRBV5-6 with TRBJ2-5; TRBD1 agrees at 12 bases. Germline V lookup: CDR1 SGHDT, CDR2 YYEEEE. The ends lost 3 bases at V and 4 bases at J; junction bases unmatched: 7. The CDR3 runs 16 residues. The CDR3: CASSSAGTGGLETQYF. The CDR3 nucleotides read TGTGCCAGCAGCTCCGCCGGGACAGGGGGCCTAGAGACCCAGTACTTC.

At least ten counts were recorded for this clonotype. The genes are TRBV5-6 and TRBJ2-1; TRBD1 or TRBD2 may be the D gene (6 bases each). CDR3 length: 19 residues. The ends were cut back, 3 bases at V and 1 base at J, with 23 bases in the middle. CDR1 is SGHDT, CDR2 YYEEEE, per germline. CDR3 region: CASSSYGGQTEGSYNEQFF. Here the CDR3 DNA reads TGTGCCAGCAGCTCCTACGGGGGCCAGACGGAAGGGTCCTACAATGAGCAGTTCTTC.

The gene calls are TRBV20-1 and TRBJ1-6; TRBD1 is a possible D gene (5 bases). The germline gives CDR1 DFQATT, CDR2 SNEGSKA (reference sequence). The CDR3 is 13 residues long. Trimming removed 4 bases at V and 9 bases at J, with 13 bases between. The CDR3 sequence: CSATEVGLSPLHF. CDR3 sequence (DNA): TGCAGTGCTACAGAGGTGGGACTTTCACCCCTCCACTTT.

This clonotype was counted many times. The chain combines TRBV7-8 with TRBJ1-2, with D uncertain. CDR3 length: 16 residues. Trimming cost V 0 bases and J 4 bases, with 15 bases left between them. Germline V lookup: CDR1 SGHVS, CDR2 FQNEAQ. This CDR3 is CASSLAATDSSYGYTF. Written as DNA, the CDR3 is TGTGCCAGCAGCTTAGCCGCTACGGATTCGAGCTATGGCTACACCTTC.